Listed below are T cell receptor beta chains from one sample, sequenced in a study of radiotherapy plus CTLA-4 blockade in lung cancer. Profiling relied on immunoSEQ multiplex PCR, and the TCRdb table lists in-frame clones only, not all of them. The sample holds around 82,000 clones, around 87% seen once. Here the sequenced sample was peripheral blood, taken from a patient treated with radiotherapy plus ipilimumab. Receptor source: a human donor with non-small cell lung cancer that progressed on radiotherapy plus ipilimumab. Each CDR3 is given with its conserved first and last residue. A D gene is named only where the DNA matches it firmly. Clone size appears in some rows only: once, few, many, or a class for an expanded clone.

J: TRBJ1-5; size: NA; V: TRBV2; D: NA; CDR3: CAVQSSNQPQHF; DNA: TGTGCCGTTCAAAGCAGCAATCAGCCCCAGCATTTT
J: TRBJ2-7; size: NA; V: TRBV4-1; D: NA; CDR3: CASSPLRDTEQYF; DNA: TGCGCCAGCAGCCCCTTACGGGACACCGAGCAGTACTTC
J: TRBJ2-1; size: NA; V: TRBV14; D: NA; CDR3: CASSQRGWSSYNEQFF; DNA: TGTGCCAGCAGCCAACGGGGTTGGAGCTCCTACAATGAGCAGTTCTTC
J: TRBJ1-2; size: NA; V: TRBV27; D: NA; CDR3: CASSFGGNYGYTF; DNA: TGTGCCAGCAGTTTCGGGGGGAACTATGGCTACACCTTC
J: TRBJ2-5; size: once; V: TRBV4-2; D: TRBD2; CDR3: CASSQDPAGRRGETQYF; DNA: TGTGCCAGCAGCCAAGACCCAGCGGGGCGTAGGGGAGAGACCCAGTACTTC
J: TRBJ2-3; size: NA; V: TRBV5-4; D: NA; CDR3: CASTPRGNTDTQYF; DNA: TGTGCCAGCACCCCTCGGGGGAACACAGATACGCAGTATTTT
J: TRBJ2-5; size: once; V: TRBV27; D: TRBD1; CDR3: CASRDRQETQYF; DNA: TGTGCCAGTCGGGACAGACAAGAGACCCAGTACTTC
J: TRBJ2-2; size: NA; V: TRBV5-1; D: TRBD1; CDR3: CASSFGQGLNTGELFF; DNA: TGCGCCAGCAGCTTCGGACAGGGGCTAAACACCGGGGAGCTGTTTTTT
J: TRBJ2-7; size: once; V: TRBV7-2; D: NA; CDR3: CASSSLGQSSYEQYF; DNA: TGTGCCAGCAGCTCATTAGGACAGAGCTCCTACGAGCAGTACTTC
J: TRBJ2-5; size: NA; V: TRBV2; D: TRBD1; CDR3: CASRAARDRGQETQYF; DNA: TGTGCCAGCAGAGCCGCTAGGGACAGGGGACAAGAGACCCAGTACTTC
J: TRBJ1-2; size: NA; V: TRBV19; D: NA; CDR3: CASSPTGTPNYGYTF; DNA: TGTGCCAGTAGTCCGACCGGGACACCGAACTATGGCTACACCTTC
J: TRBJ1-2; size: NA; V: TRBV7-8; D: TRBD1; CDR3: CASSFGTENYGYTF; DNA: TGTGCCAGCAGCTTTGGGACAGAGAACTATGGCTACACCTTC
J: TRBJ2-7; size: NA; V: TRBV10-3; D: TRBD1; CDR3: CAISVGGQGYYEQYF; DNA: TGTGCCATCAGTGTGGGGGGACAGGGATACTACGAGCAGTACTTC
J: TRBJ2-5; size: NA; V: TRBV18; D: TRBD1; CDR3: CASSPGQAQETQYF; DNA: TGTGCCAGCTCCCCGGGACAGGCCCAAGAGACCCAGTACTTC
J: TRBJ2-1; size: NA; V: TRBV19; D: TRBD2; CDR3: CASRPGGTINEQFF; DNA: TGTGCCAGTAGACCGGGAGGAACAATCAATGAGCAGTTCTTC
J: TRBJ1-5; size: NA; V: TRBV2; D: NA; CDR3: CASGMTARRPNSNQPQHF; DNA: TGTGCCAGCGGAATGACAGCCCGTCGCCCTAATAGCAATCAGCCCCAGCATTTT
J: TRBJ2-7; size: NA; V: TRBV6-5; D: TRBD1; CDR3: CASSYSWDSFYEQYF; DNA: TGTGCCAGCAGTTACTCCTGGGACAGTTTCTACGAGCAGTACTTC
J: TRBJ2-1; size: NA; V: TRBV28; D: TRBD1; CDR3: CASIGTGLRNEQFF; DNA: TGTGCCAGCATCGGGACAGGGTTAAGGAATGAGCAGTTCTTC
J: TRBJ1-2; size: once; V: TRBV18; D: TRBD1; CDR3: CASSPQGQGQGYGYTF; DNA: TGTGCCAGCTCACCCCAAGGACAGGGGCAGGGATATGGCTACACCTTC
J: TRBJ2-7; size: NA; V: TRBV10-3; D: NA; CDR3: CAGGGFSYEQYF; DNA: TGTGCGGGAGGGGGCTTTTCCTACGAGCAGTACTTC
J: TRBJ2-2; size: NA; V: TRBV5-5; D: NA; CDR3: CASSLQGGTGELFF; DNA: TGTGCCAGCAGCTTACAGGGCGGCACCGGGGAGCTGTTTTTT
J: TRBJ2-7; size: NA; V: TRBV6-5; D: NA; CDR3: CASSQARGPYEQYF; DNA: TGTGCCAGCAGTCAGGCTCGGGGGCCCTACGAGCAGTACTTC